The present entry profiles one T cell receptor beta chain with its context. Its specificity is unknown. The PCR made use of 60 Vbeta and 13 Jbeta primers. Sequencing was performed with immunoSEQ multiplex PCR; in TCRdb, only in-frame clones are kept and a portion is missing. The table records about 170,000 clones, under 85% of them present only once. CDR3 length equals 14 residues. V lost 5 bases and J lost 1; bases outside the gene matches: 5. Germline-derived CDR1 and CDR2 are SGHRS and YFSETQ. This entry comes from a study of cytomegalovirus exposure and HLA in healthy donors. Study-wide results and limits: Later, an analysis showed that TCR beta chains associated with HLA were more clonally expanded than others that were equally common. As a later analysis showed, a missense DCLRE1C variant was linked to trimming of TCR beta V- and J-genes. Reports state that TCR beta sequences accurately predicted most subjects' HLA-A and HLA-B alleles. Reports showed the classifier diagnosing cytomegalovirus status with high specificity and sensitivity.

The V and J genes are TRBV5-1 and TRBJ1-1; TRBD1 aligns across 7 bases. This receptor was obtained from a human donor in good health. The specimen was PBMCs. In DNA form, the CDR3 reads TGCGCCAGCAGGCGTACAGGGGCGAACACTGAAGCTTTCTTT. Translation: CASRRTGANTEAFF.